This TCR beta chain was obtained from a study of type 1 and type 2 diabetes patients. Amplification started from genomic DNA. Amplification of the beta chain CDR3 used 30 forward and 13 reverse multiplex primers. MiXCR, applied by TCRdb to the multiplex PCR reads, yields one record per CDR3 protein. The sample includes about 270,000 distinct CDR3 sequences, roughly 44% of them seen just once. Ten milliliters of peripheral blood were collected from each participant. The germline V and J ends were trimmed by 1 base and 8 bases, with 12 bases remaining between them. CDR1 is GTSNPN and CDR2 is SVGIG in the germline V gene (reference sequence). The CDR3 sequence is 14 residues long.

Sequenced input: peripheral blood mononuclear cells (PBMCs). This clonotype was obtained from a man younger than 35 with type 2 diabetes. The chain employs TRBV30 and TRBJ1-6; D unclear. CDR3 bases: TGTGCCTGGAGTGACACAGAAACACATTCACCCCTCCACTTT. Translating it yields CAWSDTETHSPLHF. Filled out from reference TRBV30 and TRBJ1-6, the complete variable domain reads SQTIHQWPATLVQPVGSPLSLECTVEGTSNPNLYWYRQAAGRGLQLLFYSVGIGQISSEVPQNLSASRPQDRQFILSSKKLLLSDSGFYLCAWSDTETHSPLHFGNGTRLTVT.